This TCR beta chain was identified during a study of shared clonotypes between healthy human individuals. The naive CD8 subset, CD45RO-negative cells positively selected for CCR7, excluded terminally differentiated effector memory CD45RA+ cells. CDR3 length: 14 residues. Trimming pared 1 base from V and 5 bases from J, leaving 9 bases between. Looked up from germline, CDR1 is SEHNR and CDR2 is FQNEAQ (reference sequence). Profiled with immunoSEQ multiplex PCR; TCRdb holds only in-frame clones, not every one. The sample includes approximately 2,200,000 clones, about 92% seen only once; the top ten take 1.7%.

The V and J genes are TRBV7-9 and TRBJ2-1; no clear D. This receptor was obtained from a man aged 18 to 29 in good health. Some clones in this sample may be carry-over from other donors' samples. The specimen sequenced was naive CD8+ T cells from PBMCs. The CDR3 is CASSLGGTDNEQFF. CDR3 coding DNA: TGTGCCAGCAGCTTAGGCGGAACCGACAATGAGCAGTTCTTC.